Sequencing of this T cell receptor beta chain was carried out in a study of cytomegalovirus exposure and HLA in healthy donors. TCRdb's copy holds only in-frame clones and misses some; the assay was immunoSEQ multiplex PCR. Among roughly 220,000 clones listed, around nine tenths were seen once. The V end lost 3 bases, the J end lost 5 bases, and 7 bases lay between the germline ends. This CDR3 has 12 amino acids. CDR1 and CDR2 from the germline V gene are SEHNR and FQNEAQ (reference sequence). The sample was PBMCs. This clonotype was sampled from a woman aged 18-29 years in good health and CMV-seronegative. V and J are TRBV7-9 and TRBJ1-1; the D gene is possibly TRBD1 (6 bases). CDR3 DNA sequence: TGTGCCAGCAGCTTGACAGGAACTGAAGCTTTCTTT. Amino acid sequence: CASSLTGTEAFF.